Listed below are T cell receptor beta chains from one sample, sequenced in a study of patients and donors after allogeneic stem cell transplantation. In TCRdb, the RT-PCR reads were re-called with MiXCR into one record per CDR3 protein. This sample has more than 25,000 distinct CDR3 sequences, with over 7% found just once. Sequenced material: blood, either unsorted or a sorted T cell fraction (not recorded which). The receptors stem from a human donor who was either an allogeneic HSCT recipient or a stem cell or donor lymphocyte infusion donor (not recorded which). It is not recorded whose cells these are; they may come from a transplant donor. The CDR3 runs from the conserved cysteine through the conserved F or W. The D gene is left open where the match is weak. Not all rows give a size; the values are once, few, many and, for expanded clones, a class.

>TRBV12-3/TRBV12-4|NA|TRBJ1-1|NA
CASSLGEDTEAFF
TGTGCCAGCAGTTTAGGAGAAGACACTGAAGCTTTCTTT
>TRBV12-3/TRBV12-4|few|TRBJ1-5|NA
CASTLGEGSNQPQHF
TGTGCCAGCACTCTCGGAGAGGGAAGCAATCAGCCCCAGCATTTT
>TRBV28|NA|TRBJ1-5|NA
CASSPLGQSNQPQHF
TGTGCCAGCAGTCCATTAGGACAGAGCAATCAGCCCCAGCATTTT
>TRBV7-9|NA|TRBJ2-7|NA
CASSPGIWGVSEQYF
TGTGCCAGCAGCCCCGGGATCTGGGGGGTGAGCGAGCAGTACTTC
>TRBV29-1|medium-sized|TRBJ2-7|NA
CSVGIGGPHEQYF
TGCAGCGTTGGTATTGGGGGGCCCCACGAGCAGTACTTC
>TRBV7-9|NA|TRBJ2-1|NA
CASSLGWEAANEQFF
TGTGCCAGCAGCTTAGGATGGGAAGCTGCGAATGAGCAGTTCTTC
>TRBV13|NA|TRBJ1-1|NA
CASSPFGSRNTEAFF
TGTGCCAGCAGCCCCTTTGGTAGCCGGAACACTGAAGCTTTCTTT
>TRBV28|NA|TRBJ2-1|NA
CASSSTEHQFF
TGTGCCAGCAGCTCAACGGAGCATCAGTTCTTC
>TRBV7-9|many|TRBJ1-1|NA
CASSLPSVGGEAFF
TGTGCCAGCAGCTTACCCTCCGTTGGGGGCGAAGCTTTCTTT
>TRBV20-1|few|TRBJ2-7|TRBD2
CSAKLSGNDEQYF
TGCAGTGCTAAACTTAGCGGGAACGACGAGCAGTACTTC
>TRBV24-1|many|TRBJ2-5|NA
CATSNSQGLAQETQYF
TGTGCCACCAGTAATAGCCAGGGGCTAGCCCAAGAGACCCAGTACTTC
>TRBV14|few|TRBJ1-6|TRBD1
CASSQTGGWSPLHF
TGTGCCAGCAGCCAGACAGGGGGCTGGTCACCCCTCCACTTT
>TRBV4-2|NA|TRBJ2-2|NA
CASSQEAVRAGELFF
TGTGCCAGCAGCCAAGAGGCCGTCCGCGCCGGGGAGCTGTTTTTT
>TRBV19|few|TRBJ2-4|NA
CASSPGGGRTKNIQYF
TGTGCCAGTAGTCCGGGCGGAGGGAGAACCAAAAACATTCAGTACTTC
>TRBV5-1|NA|TRBJ1-1|NA
CASRGRGGEAEAFF
TGCGCCAGCAGGGGCCGCGGGGGGGAAGCTGAAGCTTTCTTT
>TRBV7-8|few|TRBJ2-5|TRBD2
CASSRFLGLAGEIETQYF
TGTGCCAGCAGCCGATTTCTGGGGTTAGCGGGAGAGATAGAGACCCAGTACTTC
>TRBV7-9|many|TRBJ1-2|NA
CASSSLGTRTNYGYTF
TGTGCCAGCAGCTCCCTCGGGACTAGAACTAACTATGGCTACACCTTC
>TRBV12-3/TRBV12-4|many|TRBJ1-5|TRBD1
CASSPGQGRQPQHF
TGTGCCAGCAGTCCCGGACAGGGGCGGCAGCCCCAGCATTTT
>TRBV7-9|few|TRBJ2-2|TRBD1
CASSLPGTGRTGELFF
TGTGCCAGCAGCTTGCCCGGGACAGGGCGTACCGGGGAGCTGTTTTTT
>TRBV20-1|many|TRBJ1-2|NA
CSASFWARNGYTF
TGCAGTGCTAGTTTCTGGGCCCGGAATGGCTACACCTTC
>TRBV7-9|many|TRBJ1-3|NA
CASSLALSSAGNTIYF
TGTGCCAGCAGCTTAGCGCTTTCCAGCGCTGGAAACACCATATATTTT
>TRBV9|few|TRBJ2-7|NA
CASSVGDNMAYEQYF
TGTGCCAGCAGCGTGGGGGACAATATGGCCTACGAGCAGTACTTC
>TRBV6-1|many|TRBJ2-1|NA
CASSEDARGYNEQFF
TGTGCCAGCAGTGAAGATGCCCGAGGGTACAATGAGCAGTTCTTC
>TRBV12-3/TRBV12-4|NA|TRBJ1-4|TRBD1
CASSRDRGSEKLFF
TGTGCCAGCAGCCGGGACAGGGGGAGTGAAAAACTGTTTTTT
>TRBV5-1|many|TRBJ2-3|NA
CASSYELGDTQYF
TGCGCCAGCAGCTATGAATTGGGGGATACGCAGTATTTT
>TRBV18|many|TRBJ2-2|NA
CASSPLGAIVGELFF
TGTGCCAGCTCACCACTGGGGGCAATCGTCGGGGAGCTGTTTTTT
>TRBV18|few|TRBJ1-6|TRBD1
CASSTTGADNSPLHF
TGTGCCAGCTCAACGACAGGGGCGGATAATTCACCCCTCCACTTT
>TRBV2|many|TRBJ2-3|NA
CASEEGGDTQYF
TGTGCCAGTGAGGAGGGCGGAGATACGCAGTATTTT
>TRBV19|few|TRBJ2-1|TRBD2
CARPLGGHPPHNEQFF
TGTGCCAGACCTCTGGGAGGGCATCCCCCCCACAATGAGCAGTTCTTC
>TRBV19|few|TRBJ1-2|NA
CAGGHIEGYTF
TGTGCTGGGGGACATATAGAGGGCTACACCTTC